This TCR beta chain was retrieved from a study of cytomegalovirus exposure and HLA in healthy donors. PCR primers comprised 60 Vbeta and 13 Jbeta primers. TCRdb keeps only in-frame clones here, not all; method: immunoSEQ multiplex PCR. The sample records about 110,000 clones, more than 75% being singletons. Material for sequencing was PBMCs. The receptor was derived from a woman in her forties or fifties in good health and CMV-seropositive.

CDR3 sequence: CASSDRQGYSPLHF. For the CDR3, the DNA is TGTGCCAGCAGTGACAGGCAGGGTTATTCACCCCTCCACTTT. The chain uses TRBV2 and TRBJ1-6, with a tentative D call TRBD1 (5 bases). This CDR3 is built from 14 residues. Germline CDR1 reads SNHLY; CDR2 reads FYNNEI. V was cut by 3 bases and J by 8 bases, with 11 bases left in between.